One sample yielded the 10 T cell receptor beta chains listed below, sequenced in a study of T cell responses to AZD1222 COVID-19 vaccine. Here immunoSEQ multiplex PCR was the method, and the copy in TCRdb shows in-frame clones only, minus some. This table holds approximately 99,000 clones, approximately 89% found once. The specimen was peripheral blood, collected on day 0 of MenACWY control vaccination. The receptors were gathered from an adult in good health.

This clone was counted between two and nine times. This chain's CDR3 is CASSLQSSYEQYF. CDR3 bases: TGCGCCAGCAGCTTACAGAGCTCCTACGAGCAGTACTTC. This chain links TRBV5-1 with TRBJ2-7; no clear D. CDR1 is SGHRS and CDR2 is YFSETQ in the germline V gene. Trimming pared 2 bases from V and 0 bases from J, leaving 6 bases between. This CDR3 has 13 residues.

This rearrangement joins TRBV29-1 to TRBJ1-4; D unclear. Deletions cut 7 bases from V and 5 bases from J, with 8 bases between. The CDR3 totals 11 residues. CDR1 is SQVTM and CDR2 is ANQGSEA in the germline V gene. CDR3 nucleotide sequence: TGCAGCGGAACGGTGAATGAAAAACTGTTTTTT. Its translation is CSGTVNEKLFF.

V usage is TRBV19 and J usage is TRBJ1-1; no clear D. Trimming took 6 bases from V and 5 from J, leaving 13 bases between them. This CDR3 spans 13 amino acids. Germline lookup yields CDR1 LNHDA and CDR2 SQIVND (reference sequence). This CDR3 is CASRIGRGTEAFF. The CDR3 DNA sequence: TGTGCCAGTAGGATCGGTCGGGGAACTGAAGCTTTCTTT.

The CDR3 coding sequence is TGTGCCAGCATGGAACAGGGTTCCCACTATGGCTACACCTTC. Translating gives CASMEQGSHYGYTF. The chain recombines TRBV27 with TRBJ1-2, with D perhaps matching TRBD1 (6 bases). CDR3 length equals 14 residues. Germline loops: CDR1 MNHEY, CDR2 SMNVEV (reference sequence). V dropped 7 bases and J dropped 3 bases, with 15 bases sitting between them.

J is TRBJ2-5 and V is TRBV30; the match to TRBD2 covers 7 bases. In germline, CDR1 is GTSNPN, CDR2 SVGIG (reference sequence). CDR3 length: 16 residues. J was trimmed by 4 bases and V by 3 bases; bases with no gene match: 14. The CDR3 loop is CAWSPAWGGSLETQYF. The CDR3 DNA is TGTGCCTGGAGCCCAGCTTGGGGGGGGAGTTTAGAGACCCAGTACTTC.

V usage is TRBV7-9 and J usage is TRBJ1-2, with D perhaps TRBD1 (5 bases). The CDR3 totals 15 residues. V was cut by 4 bases and J by 0 bases, with 12 bases left in between. CDR1 is SEHNR and CDR2 is FQNEAQ in the germline V gene (reference sequence). Written as DNA, the CDR3 is TGTGCCAGCAGCTCATTAGGGGCAGCTAACTATGGCTACACCTTC. Translation: CASSSLGAANYGYTF.

The table lists this clone with a few counts. The gene calls are TRBV3-1 (or the pseudogene TRBV3-2) and TRBJ1-2; a possible D gene is TRBD1 (6 bases). The CDR3 consists of 11 residues. Between the trimmed V and J ends, which lost 9 bases and 2 bases, there was a span of 7 bases. CDR1 and CDR2 (germline): LGHDT, YNNKEL (reference sequence). The CDR3, as DNA: TGTGCCAGTACAGGGAACTATGGCTACACCTTC. This gives the protein CASTGNYGYTF.

This rearrangement joins TRBV27 to TRBJ1-2; D might be TRBD1 (5 bases). The CDR3 sequence is 13 residues long. V dropped 1 base and J dropped 8 bases, with 11 bases sitting between them. Germline V CDR1 and CDR2: MNHEY, SMNVEV (reference sequence). The CDR3: CASSLFRGDGYTF. The CDR3 bases are TGTGCCAGCAGTTTATTTAGGGGAGACGGCTACACCTTC.

The V gene is TRBV9, the J gene TRBJ1-1, with D hard to call. CDR1 SGDLS and CDR2 YYNGEE come from the germline V gene. Trimming stripped 2 bases from V and 0 bases from J, with 11 bases between. The CDR3 loop spans 15 amino acids. In DNA form, the CDR3 reads TGTGCCAGCAGCGTCGATGTTGAGGTGAACACTGAAGCTTTCTTT. Amino acids: CASSVDVEVNTEAFF.

The rearrangement joins TRBV5-4 to TRBJ1-6, with D hard to call. V was pared by 4 bases and J by 0 bases, with 11 bases between. The V gene's germline CDR1 is SGHNT and CDR2 YYREEE (reference sequence). There are 16 residues in the CDR3. DNA for the CDR3: TGTGCCAGCAGCGCCCTAGGTAGCTCCTATAATTCACCCCTCCACTTT. Protein: CASSALGSSYNSPLHF.